Included here is one T cell receptor (beta chain) sequence, with context. CDR3 length: 13 residues. Per germline, CDR1 LNHDA and CDR2 SQIVND (reference sequence). V dropped 2 bases and J dropped 3; count of bases not matched to a gene: 0. The data are from a study of blood T cell repertoires in COVID-19. About the study: Samples of COVID-19 (acute and convalescent) were obtained from the United States, Italy and Spain. T cells, B-cell-depleted T cells, or PBMCs supplied cDNA or gDNA.

Authors' processing steps: It was from reference gene primer amplification that nucleated cell counts were estimated. Profiling relied on immunoSEQ multiplex PCR, and the TCRdb table lists in-frame clones only, not all of them. The D gene and trimming were derived from the DNA, and the V and J assignments and clone size from that table. The data show 95,000 to 110,000 clones, 84% seen once. The specimen was peripheral blood. The chain links TRBV19 to TRBJ1-2; 7 bases line up with TRBD1. The source of this sequence is a human donor in a cohort sampled during active COVID-19. The CDR3 loop reads CASSIQGDYGYTF. The DNA of the CDR3 is TGTGCCAGTAGTATACAGGGGGACTATGGCTACACCTTC.